This T cell receptor beta chain was captured by sequencing in a study of T cells in Graves' hyperthyroidism and ophthalmopathy. This clonotype was counted ten times or more. The antigen is unknown. This CDR3 is 15 amino acids long. Germline values: CDR1 GTSNPN, CDR2 SVGIG (reference sequence). Trimming shortened V by 0 bases and J by 5 bases, and 13 bases separated the two germline ends. TCR beta CDR3 regions were amplified from RNA. Using the HTBI primer set, a first-round RT-PCR was run on the TCR CDR3. TCRdb recomputed calls from the multiplex PCR reads with MiXCR, one row per CDR3 protein. Seen here are roughly 420,000 distinct CDR3 sequences, about a sixth observed once, and the top ten hold approximately 8%. General study points: Ophthalmopathy was model-predicted a median about 6 months pre-onset.

This receptor was obtained from a young woman with Graves' hyperthyroidism. The V call is TRBV30, the J call TRBJ1-4, with D possibly matching TRBD1 (5 bases). The specimen was blood. CDR3 loop: CAWSVRGDFNEKLFF. The CDR3 DNA follows: TGTGCCTGGAGTGTACGAGGGGACTTCAATGAAAAACTGTTTTTT. The full variable domain, rest sourced from reference TRBV30 and TRBJ1-4, is SQTIHQWPATLVQPVGSPLSLECTVEGTSNPNLYWYRQAAGRGLQLLFYSVGIGQISSEVPQNLSASRPQDRQFILSSKKLLLSDSGFYLCAWSVRGDFNEKLFFGSGTQLSVL.